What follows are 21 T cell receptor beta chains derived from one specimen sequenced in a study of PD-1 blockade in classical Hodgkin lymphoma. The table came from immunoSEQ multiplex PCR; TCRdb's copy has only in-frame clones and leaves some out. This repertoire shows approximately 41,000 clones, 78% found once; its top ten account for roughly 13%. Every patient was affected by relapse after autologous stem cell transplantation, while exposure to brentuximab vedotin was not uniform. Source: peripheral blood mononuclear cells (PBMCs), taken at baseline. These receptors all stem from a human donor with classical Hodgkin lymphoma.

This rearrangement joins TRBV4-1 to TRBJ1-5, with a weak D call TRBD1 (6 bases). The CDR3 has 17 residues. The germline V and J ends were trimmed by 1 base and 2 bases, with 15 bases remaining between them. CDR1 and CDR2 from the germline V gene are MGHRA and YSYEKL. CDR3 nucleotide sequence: TGCGCCAGCAGCCAAGGAGGGGGAGAGGTTGGCAATCAGCCCCAGCATTTT. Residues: CASSQGGGEVGNQPQHF.

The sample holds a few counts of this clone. CDR3 in DNA: TGTGCCAGCTCACCGGACGGACAGAACACTGAAGCTTTCTTT. Its translation is CASSPDGQNTEAFF. This chain uses TRBV18 with TRBJ1-1; TRBD1 might be the D (5 bases). Per germline, CDR1 KGHSH and CDR2 LQKENI. The CDR3 is made up of 14 amino acids. V was cut by 3 bases and J by 1 base, with 9 bases left in between.

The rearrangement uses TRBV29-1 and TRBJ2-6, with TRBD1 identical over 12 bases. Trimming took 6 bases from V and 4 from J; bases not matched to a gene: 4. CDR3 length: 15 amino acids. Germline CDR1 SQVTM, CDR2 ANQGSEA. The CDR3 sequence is CSVEGQGAGANVLTF. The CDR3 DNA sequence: TGCAGCGTAGAGGGACAGGGGGCCGGGGCCAACGTCCTGACTTTC.

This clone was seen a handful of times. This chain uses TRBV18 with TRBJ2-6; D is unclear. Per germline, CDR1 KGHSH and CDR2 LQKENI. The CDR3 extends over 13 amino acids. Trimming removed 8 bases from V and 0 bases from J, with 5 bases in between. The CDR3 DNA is TGTGCCAGCACAAGCTCTGGGGCCAACGTCCTGACTTTC. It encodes CASTSSGANVLTF.

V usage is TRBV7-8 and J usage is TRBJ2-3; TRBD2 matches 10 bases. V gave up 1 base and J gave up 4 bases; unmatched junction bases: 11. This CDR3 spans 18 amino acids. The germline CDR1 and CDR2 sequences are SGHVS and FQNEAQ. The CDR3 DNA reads TGTGCCAGCAGCTTAGTGGGAAGCGGGGGGGCAGTGGCAGATACGCAGTATTTT. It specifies CASSLVGSGGAVADTQYF.

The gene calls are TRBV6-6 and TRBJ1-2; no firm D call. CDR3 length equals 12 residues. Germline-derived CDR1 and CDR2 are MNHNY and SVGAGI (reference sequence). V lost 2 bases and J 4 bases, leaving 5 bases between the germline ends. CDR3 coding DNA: TGTGCCAGCAGTTACAGGGTCTATGGCTACACCTTC. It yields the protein CASSYRVYGYTF.

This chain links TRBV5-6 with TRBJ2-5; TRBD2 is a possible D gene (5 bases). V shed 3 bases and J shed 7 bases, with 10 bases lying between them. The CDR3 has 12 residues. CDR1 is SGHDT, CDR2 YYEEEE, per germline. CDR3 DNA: TGTGCCAGCAGCTCTCGGGGTGGGACCCAGTACTTC. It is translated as CASSSRGGTQYF.

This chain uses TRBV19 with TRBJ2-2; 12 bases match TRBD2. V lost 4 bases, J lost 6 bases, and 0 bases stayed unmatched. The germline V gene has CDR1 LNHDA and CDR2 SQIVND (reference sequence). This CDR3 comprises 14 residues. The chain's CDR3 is CASSTSGGAGELFF. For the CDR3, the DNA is TGTGCCAGTAGTACTAGCGGGGGGGCCGGGGAGCTGTTTTTT.

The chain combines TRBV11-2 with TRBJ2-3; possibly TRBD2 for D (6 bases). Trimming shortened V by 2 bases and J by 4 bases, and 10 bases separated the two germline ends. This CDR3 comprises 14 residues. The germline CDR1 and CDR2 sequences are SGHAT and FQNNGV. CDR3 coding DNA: TGTGCCAGCAGCTTATTCGGGGGATCAGATACGCAGTATTTT. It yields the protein CASSLFGGSDTQYF.

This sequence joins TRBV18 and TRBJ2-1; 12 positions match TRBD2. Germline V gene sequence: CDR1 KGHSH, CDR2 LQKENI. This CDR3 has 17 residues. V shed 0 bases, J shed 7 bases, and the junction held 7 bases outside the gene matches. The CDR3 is CASSPPLAGGLENEQFF. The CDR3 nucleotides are TGTGCCAGCTCACCACCCCTAGCGGGGGGGCTAGAGAATGAGCAGTTCTTC.

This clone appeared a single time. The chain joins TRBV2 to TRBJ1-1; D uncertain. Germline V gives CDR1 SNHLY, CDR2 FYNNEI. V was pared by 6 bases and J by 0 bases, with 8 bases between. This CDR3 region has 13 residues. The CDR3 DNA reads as TGTGCCAGCAGCCGTGGTGTGAACACTGAAGCTTTCTTT. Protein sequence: CASSRGVNTEAFF.

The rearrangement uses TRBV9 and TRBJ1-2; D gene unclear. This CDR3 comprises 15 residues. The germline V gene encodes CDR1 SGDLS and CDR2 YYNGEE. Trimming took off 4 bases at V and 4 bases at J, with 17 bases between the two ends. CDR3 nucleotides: TGTGCCAGCAGCACCTCAAGGCTAGCCTCCTATGGCTACACCTTC. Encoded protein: CASSTSRLASYGYTF.

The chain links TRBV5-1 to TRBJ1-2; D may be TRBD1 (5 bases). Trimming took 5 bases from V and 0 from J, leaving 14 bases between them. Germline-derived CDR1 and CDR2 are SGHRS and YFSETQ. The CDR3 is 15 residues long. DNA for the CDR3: TGCGCCAGCAGAGTTGGGGGGTTGGCTAACTATGGCTACACCTTC. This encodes CASRVGGLANYGYTF.

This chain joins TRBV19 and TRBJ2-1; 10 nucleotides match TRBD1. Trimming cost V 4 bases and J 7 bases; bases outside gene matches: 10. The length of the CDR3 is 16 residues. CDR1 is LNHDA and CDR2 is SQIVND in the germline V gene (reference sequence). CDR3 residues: CASSNLPGQGLNEQFF. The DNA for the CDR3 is TGTGCCAGTAGTAACCTTCCGGGACAGGGGTTAAATGAGCAGTTCTTC.

The CDR3 here is CASSLGNGMNTEAFF. CDR3 DNA sequence: TGTGCCAGCAGCTTAGGGAATGGCATGAACACTGAAGCTTTCTTT. The chain links TRBV7-8 to TRBJ1-1, with unresolved D. Trimming left V 1 base short and J 0 bases short, with 9 bases between. The CDR3 is 15 amino acids. Germline CDR1 is SGHVS and CDR2 is FQNEAQ.

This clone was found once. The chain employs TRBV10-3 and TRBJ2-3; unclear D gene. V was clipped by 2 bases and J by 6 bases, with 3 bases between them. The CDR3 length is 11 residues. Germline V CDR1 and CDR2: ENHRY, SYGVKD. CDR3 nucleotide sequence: TGTGCCATCAGTGAGGCCGATACGCAGTATTTT. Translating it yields CAISEADTQYF.

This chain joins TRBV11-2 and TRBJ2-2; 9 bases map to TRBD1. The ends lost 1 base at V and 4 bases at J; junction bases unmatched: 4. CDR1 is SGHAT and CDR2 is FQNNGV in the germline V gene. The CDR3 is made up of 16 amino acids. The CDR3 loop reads CASSLATGGGTGELFF. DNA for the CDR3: TGTGCCAGCAGCTTAGCGACAGGGGGTGGCACCGGGGAGCTGTTTTTT. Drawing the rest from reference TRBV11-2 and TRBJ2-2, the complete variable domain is EAGVAQSPRYKIIEKRQSVAFWCNPISGHATLYWYQQILGQGPKLLIQFQNNGVVDDSQLPKDRFSAERLKGVDSTLKIQPAKLEDSAVYLCASSLATGGGTGELFFGEGSRLTVL.

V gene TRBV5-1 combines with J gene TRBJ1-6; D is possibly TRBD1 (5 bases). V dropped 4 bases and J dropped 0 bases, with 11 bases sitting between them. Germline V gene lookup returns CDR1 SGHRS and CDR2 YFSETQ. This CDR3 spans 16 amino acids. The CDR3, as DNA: TGCGCCAGCAGCACAGGAGAGAGCTCCTATAATTCACCCCTCCACTTT. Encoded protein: CASSTGESSYNSPLHF. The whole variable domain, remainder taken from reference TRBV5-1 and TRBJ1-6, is KAGVTQTPRYLIKTRGQQVTLSCSPISGHRSVSWYQQTPGQGLQFLFEYFSETQRNKGNFPGRFSGRQFSNSRSEMNVSTLELGDSALYLCASSTGESSYNSPLHFGNGTRLTVT.

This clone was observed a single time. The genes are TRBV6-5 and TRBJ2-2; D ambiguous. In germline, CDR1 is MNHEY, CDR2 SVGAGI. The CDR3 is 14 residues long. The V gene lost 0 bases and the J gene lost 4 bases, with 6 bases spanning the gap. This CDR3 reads CASSYSTGTGELFF. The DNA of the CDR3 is TGTGCCAGCAGTTACTCTACGGGCACCGGGGAGCTGTTTTTT.

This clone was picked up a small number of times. The CDR3 reads CASSAGDASYNEQFF. DNA of the CDR3: TGTGCCAGCAGCGCGGGGGACGCCTCCTACAATGAGCAGTTCTTC. The gene calls are TRBV2 and TRBJ2-1; 7 bases line up with TRBD2. The length of the CDR3 is 15 residues. The V gene end was trimmed by 6 bases and the J gene end by 0 bases; junction bases not matched to a gene: 5. Per germline, CDR1 SNHLY and CDR2 FYNNEI.

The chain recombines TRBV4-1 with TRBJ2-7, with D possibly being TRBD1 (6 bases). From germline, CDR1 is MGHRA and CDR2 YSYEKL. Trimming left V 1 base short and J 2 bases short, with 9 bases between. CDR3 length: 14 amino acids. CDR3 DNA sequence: TGCGCCAGCAGCCAAGTTGGACAGACCTACGAGCAGTACTTC. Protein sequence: CASSQVGQTYEQYF.